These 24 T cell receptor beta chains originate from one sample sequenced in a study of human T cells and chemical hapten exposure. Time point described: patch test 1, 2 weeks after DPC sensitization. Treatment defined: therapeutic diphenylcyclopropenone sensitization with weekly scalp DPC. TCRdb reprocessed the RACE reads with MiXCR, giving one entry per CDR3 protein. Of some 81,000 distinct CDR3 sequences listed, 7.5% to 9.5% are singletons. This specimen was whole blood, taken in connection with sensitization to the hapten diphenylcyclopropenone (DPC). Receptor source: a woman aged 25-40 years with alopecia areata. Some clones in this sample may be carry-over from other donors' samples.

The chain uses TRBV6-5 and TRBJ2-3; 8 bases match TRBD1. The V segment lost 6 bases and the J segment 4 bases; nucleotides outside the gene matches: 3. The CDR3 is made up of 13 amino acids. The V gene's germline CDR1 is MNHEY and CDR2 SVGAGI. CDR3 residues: CASRLQGADTQYF. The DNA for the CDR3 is TGTGCCAGCAGACTACAGGGGGCAGATACGCAGTATTTT.

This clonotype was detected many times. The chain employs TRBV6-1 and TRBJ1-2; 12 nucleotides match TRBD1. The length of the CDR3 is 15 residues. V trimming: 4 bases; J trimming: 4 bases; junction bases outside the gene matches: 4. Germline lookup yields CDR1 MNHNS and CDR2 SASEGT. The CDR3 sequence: CASSVRDRGPYGYTF. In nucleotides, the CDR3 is TGTGCCAGCAGTGTCCGGGACAGGGGGCCCTATGGCTACACCTTC.

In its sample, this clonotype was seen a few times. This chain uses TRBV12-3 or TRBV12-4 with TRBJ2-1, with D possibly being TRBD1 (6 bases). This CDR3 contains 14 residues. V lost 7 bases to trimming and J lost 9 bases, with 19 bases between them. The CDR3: CASTSGTTYGEQFF. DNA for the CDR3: TGTGCCAGCACTTCCGGGACAACATACGGTGAGCAGTTCTTC.

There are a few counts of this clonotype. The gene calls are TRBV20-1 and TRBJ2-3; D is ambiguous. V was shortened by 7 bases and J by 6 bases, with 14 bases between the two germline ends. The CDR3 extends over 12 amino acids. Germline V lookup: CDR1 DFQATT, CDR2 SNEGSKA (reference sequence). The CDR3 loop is CSVHTRRDTQYF. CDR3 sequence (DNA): TGCAGTGTACATACTCGTAGGGATACGCAGTATTTT.

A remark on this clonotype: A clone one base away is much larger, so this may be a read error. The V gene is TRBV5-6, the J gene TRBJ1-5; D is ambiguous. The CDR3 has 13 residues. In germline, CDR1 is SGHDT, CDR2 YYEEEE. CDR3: CASSLTGTQPQNF. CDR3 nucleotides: TGTGCCAGCAGCTTGACGGGAACTCAGCCCCAGAATTTT.

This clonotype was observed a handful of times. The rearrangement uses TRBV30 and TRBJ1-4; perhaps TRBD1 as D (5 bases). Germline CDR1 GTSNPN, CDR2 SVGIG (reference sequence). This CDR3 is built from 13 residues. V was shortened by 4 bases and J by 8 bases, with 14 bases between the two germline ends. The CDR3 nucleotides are TGTGCCTGGACCCGGGGGGTCAGGGAAAAACTGTTTTTT. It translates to CAWTRGVREKLFF.

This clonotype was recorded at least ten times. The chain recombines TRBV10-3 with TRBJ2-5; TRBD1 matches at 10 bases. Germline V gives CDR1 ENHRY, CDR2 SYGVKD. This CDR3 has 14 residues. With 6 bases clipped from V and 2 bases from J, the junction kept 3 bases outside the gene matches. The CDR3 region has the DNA TGTGCCATCAGGCCGGGACAGGGGCAAGAGACCCAGTACTTC. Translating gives CAIRPGQGQETQYF.

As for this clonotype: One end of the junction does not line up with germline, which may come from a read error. CDR3 sequence: CSAKQGEGTPQNF. CDR3 DNA: TGCAGCGCTAAACAGGGGGAAGGGACGCCCCAGAATTTT. The chain joins TRBV29-1 to TRBJ1-5, with 8 nucleotides matching TRBD1. Germline V CDR1 and CDR2: SQVTM, ANQGSEA. CDR3 length: 13 amino acids.

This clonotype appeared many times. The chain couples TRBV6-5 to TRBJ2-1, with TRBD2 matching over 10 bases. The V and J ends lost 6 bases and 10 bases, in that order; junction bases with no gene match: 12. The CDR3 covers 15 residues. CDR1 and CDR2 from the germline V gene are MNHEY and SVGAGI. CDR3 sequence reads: CASSSVVAGGGEQFF. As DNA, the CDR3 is TGTGCCAGCAGCTCGGTTGTAGCGGGGGGAGGGGAGCAGTTCTTC.

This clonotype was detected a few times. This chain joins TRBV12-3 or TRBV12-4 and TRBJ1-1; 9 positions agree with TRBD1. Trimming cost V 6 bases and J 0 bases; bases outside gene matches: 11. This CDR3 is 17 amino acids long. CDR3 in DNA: TGTGCCAGCAGCTCCAGGACAGGGGCGGGTATGAACACTGAAGCTTTCTTT. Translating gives CASSSRTGAGMNTEAFF.

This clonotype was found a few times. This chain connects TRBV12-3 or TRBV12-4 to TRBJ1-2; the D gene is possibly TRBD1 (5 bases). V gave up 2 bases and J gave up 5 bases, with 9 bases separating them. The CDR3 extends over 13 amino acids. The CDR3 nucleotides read TGTGCCAGCAGTTTAACCCAGGGTTATGGCTACACCTTC. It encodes CASSLTQGYGYTF.

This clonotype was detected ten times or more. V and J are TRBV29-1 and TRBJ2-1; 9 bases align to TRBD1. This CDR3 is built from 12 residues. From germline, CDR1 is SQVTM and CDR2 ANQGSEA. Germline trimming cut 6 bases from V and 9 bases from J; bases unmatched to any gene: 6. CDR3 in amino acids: CSVRQGEGEQFF. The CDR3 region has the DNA TGCAGCGTCAGACAGGGGGAGGGTGAGCAGTTCTTC.

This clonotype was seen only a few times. CDR3 in DNA: TGTGCCAGCAGTGACGGAAGGACAGATACGCAGTATTTT. Translating gives CASSDGRTDTQYF. V and J are TRBV2 and TRBJ2-3; D is ambiguous. Trimming removed 3 bases at V and 3 bases at J, with 7 bases between. The CDR3 covers 13 residues. Germline loops: CDR1 SNHLY, CDR2 FYNNEI.

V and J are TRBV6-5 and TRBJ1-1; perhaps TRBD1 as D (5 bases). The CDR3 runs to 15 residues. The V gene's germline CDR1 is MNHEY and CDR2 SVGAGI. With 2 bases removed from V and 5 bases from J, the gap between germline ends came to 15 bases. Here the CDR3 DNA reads TGTGCCAGCAGTTACCGGCCAGGGTGGGGTACTGAAGCTTTCTTT. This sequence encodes CASSYRPGWGTEAFF.

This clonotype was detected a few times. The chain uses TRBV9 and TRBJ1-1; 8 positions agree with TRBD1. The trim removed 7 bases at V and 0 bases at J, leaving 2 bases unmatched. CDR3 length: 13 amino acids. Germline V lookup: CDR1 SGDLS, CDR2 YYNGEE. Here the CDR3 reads CASGTGMNTEAFF. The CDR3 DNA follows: TGTGCCAGCGGGACAGGCATGAACACTGAAGCTTTCTTT.

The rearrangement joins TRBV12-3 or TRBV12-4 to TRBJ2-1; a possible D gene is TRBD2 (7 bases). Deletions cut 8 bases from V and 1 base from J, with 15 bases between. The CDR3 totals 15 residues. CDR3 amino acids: CASRGGRASYNEQFF. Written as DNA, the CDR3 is TGTGCCAGCCGCGGGGGCCGGGCGTCCTACAATGAGCAGTTCTTC.

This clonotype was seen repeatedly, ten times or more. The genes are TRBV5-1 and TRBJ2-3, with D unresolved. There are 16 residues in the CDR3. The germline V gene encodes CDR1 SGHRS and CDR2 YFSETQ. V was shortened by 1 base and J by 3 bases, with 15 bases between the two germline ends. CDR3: CASSLNAGPTTDTQYF. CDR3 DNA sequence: TGCGCCAGCAGCTTGAACGCCGGACCTACGACAGATACGCAGTATTTT.

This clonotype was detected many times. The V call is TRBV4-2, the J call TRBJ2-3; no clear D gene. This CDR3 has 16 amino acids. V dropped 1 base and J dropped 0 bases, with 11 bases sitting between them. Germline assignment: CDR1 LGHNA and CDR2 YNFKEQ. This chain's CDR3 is CASSQVGLPSTDTQYF. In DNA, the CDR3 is TGTGCCAGCAGCCAAGTGGGCCTTCCTAGCACAGATACGCAGTATTTT.

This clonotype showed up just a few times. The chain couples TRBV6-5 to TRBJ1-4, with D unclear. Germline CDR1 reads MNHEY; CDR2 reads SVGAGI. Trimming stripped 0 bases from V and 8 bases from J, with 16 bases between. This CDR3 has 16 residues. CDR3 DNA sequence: TGTGCCAGCAGTTACTCGCCGACCAGGATCGAAGAAAAACTGTTTTTT. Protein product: CASSYSPTRIEEKLFF.

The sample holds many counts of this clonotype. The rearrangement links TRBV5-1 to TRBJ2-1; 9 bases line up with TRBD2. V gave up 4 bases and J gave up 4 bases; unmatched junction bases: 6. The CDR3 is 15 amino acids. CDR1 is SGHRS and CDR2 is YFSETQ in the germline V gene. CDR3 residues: CASSGVAGGYNEQFF. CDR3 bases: TGCGCCAGCAGCGGAGTGGCGGGAGGGTACAATGAGCAGTTCTTC.

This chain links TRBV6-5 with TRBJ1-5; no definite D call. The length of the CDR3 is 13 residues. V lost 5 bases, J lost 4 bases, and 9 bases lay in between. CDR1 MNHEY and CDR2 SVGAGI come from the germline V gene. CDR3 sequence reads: CASSGSGNQPQHF. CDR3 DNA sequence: TGTGCCAGCAGTGGGAGTGGAAATCAGCCCCAGCATTTT.

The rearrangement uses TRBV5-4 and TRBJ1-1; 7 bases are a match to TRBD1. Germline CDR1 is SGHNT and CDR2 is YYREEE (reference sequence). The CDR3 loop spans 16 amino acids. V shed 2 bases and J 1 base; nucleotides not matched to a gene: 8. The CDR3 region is CASSFGTGAANTEAFF. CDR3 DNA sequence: TGTGCCAGCAGCTTTGGCACAGGGGCGGCGAACACTGAAGCTTTCTTT.

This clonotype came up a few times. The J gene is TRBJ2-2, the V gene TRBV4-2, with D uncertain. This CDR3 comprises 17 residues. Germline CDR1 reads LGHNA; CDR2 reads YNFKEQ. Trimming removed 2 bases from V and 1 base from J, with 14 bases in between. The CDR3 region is CASSQLIKQLNTGELFF. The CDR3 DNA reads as TGTGCCAGCAGCCAATTAATTAAACAGCTGAACACCGGGGAGCTGTTTTTT.

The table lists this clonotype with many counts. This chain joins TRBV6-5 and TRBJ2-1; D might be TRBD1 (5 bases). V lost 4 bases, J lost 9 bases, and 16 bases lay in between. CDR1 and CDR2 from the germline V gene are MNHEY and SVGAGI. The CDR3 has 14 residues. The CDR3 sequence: CASSFYEFDSEQFF. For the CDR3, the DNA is TGTGCCAGCAGTTTCTATGAGTTCGACAGTGAGCAGTTCTTC.